One sample yielded the 20 T cell receptor beta chains listed below, sequenced in a study of PD-1 blockade in classical Hodgkin lymphoma. Relapses following autologous stem cell transplantation were seen in all patients, with brentuximab vedotin exposure varying. Sequenced by immunoSEQ multiplex PCR; TCRdb stores in-frame clones only, minus some. Of 30,000 or so clones in the sample, roughly four fifths were seen once. Sequenced material: peripheral blood mononuclear cells (PBMCs), taken at baseline. Receptor source: a human donor with classical Hodgkin lymphoma.

The chain uses TRBV28 and TRBJ1-3; D remains unclear. Germline CDR1 MDHEN, CDR2 SYDVKM. The length of the CDR3 is 12 residues. The ends were cut back, 2 bases at V and 9 bases at J, with 8 bases in the middle. CDR3 coding DNA: TGTGCCAGCAGTTTACCCTATAGCACCATATATTTT. Translation: CASSLPYSTIYF.

The V gene is TRBV5-1, the J gene TRBJ1-2, with D unclear. This CDR3 has 12 amino acids. Germline-derived CDR1 and CDR2 are SGHRS and YFSETQ. Trimming took off 4 bases at V and 5 bases at J, with 9 bases between the two ends. CDR3 sequence reads: CASSPGQYGYTF. In DNA, the CDR3 is TGCGCCAGCAGCCCAGGCCAATATGGCTACACCTTC.

V and J are TRBV2 and TRBJ2-5; 7 bases fit TRBD2. V was pared by 6 bases and J by 2 bases, with 6 bases of the junction left unmatched. The CDR3 has 14 residues. The germline CDR1 and CDR2 sequences are SNHLY and FYNNEI. CDR3 coding DNA: TGTGCCAGCAGCCGGGACTACCTTCAAGAGACCCAGTACTTC. This sequence encodes CASSRDYLQETQYF.

The J gene is TRBJ1-1, the V gene TRBV19; no definite D call. The germline V and J ends were trimmed by 10 bases and 5 bases, with 20 bases remaining between them. Germline V CDR1 and CDR2: LNHDA, SQIVND (reference sequence). This CDR3 is 14 amino acids long. In nucleotides, the CDR3 is TGTGCCACAACACCCGCCGACATCCTAACTGAAGCTTTCTTT. Protein sequence: CATTPADILTEAFF. Together with reference TRBV19 and TRBJ1-1, the CDR3 gives the full variable domain: DGGITQSPKYLFRKEGQNVTLSCEQNLNHDAMYWYRQDPGQGLRLIYYSQIVNDFQKGDIAEGYSVSREKKESFPLTVTSAQKNPTAFYLCATTPADILTEAFFGQGTRLTVV.

Comments on this clone: One junction end disagrees with the germline gene, perhaps due to a read error. This sequence joins TRBV4-3 and TRBJ2-1, with a possible D match to TRBD1 (8 bases). The CDR3 is made up of 16 amino acids. Germline V gives CDR1 LGHNA, CDR2 YSLEER. The CDR3 DNA sequence: TGCGTCAGCAGCCAATTACAGGGGGAGGGCTACAATGAGCAGTTCTTC. It is translated as CVSSQLQGEGYNEQFF.

This clone is labeled as medium-sized (0.01 to 0.1%). The chain is built from TRBV5-5 and TRBJ2-7; D might be TRBD2 (5 bases). This CDR3 is built from 12 residues. Trimming cost V 0 bases and J 7 bases, with 8 bases left between them. The germline V gene has CDR1 SGHKS and CDR2 YYEKEE (reference sequence). The CDR3 sequence is CASSLAGLEQYF. The CDR3 region has the DNA TGTGCCAGCAGCTTGGCAGGACTTGAGCAGTACTTC. The full variable domain, its missing parts supplied by reference TRBV5-5 and TRBJ2-7, is DAGVTQSPTHLIKTRGQQVTLRCSPISGHKSVSWYQQVLGQGPQFIFQYYEKEERGRGNFPDRFSARQFPNYSSELNVNALLLGDSALYLCASSLAGLEQYFGPGTRLTVT.

V is TRBV19 and J is TRBJ2-6; no clear D gene. V dropped 2 bases and J dropped 4 bases, with 3 bases sitting between them. In germline, CDR1 is LNHDA, CDR2 SQIVND (reference sequence). The CDR3 runs 13 residues. CDR3 sequence reads: CASSISGANVLTF. CDR3 bases: TGTGCCAGTAGTATATCCGGGGCCAACGTCCTGACTTTC.

The rearrangement links TRBV12-5 to TRBJ2-5; 7 bases line up with TRBD1. Per the germline V gene, CDR1 is LGHNT and CDR2 is FRNRAP. This CDR3 spans 16 amino acids. J was trimmed by 2 bases and V by 4 bases; bases with no gene match: 10. CDR3 bases: TGTGCTAGTGGTTCGCCCCCTTCGGACAGGCAAGAGACCCAGTACTTC. This gives the protein CASGSPPSDRQETQYF.

The J gene is TRBJ2-7, the V gene TRBV5-1, with D possibly TRBD1 on 7 matching bases. With 4 bases removed from V and 7 bases from J, the gap between germline ends came to 27 bases. The CDR3 is 17 residues long. Germline V gene lookup returns CDR1 SGHRS and CDR2 YFSETQ. The CDR3 loop is CASSPPQGGGGVEEQYF. Written as DNA, the CDR3 is TGCGCCAGCAGCCCCCCGCAAGGGGGCGGCGGGGTTGAAGAGCAGTACTTC.

The chain couples TRBV9 to TRBJ2-3, with TRBD1 as a possible D gene (5 bases). Germline loops: CDR1 SGDLS, CDR2 YYNGEE. Trimming shortened V by 3 bases and J by 2 bases, and 16 bases separated the two germline ends. There are 16 residues in the CDR3. CDR3 DNA sequence: TGTGCCAGCAGCGCGGACACAGGACACCCCACAGATACGCAGTATTTT. Its translation is CASSADTGHPTDTQYF.

This rearrangement joins TRBV6-5 to TRBJ1-4; TRBD1 matches at 10 bases. CDR3 size: 14 residues. Germline-derived CDR1 and CDR2 are MNHEY and SVGAGI. V gave up 6 bases and J gave up 8 bases; unmatched junction bases: 6. CDR3 amino acids: CASRGQGGDEKLFF. CDR3 nucleotides: TGTGCCAGCAGAGGACAGGGGGGTGACGAAAAACTGTTTTTT.

This rearrangement joins TRBV2 to TRBJ1-5; 7 bases line up with TRBD1. This CDR3 has 15 residues. Germline V gene lookup returns CDR1 SNHLY and CDR2 FYNNEI. Trimming cost V 6 bases and J 0 bases; bases outside gene matches: 5. The CDR3 region has the DNA TGTGCCAGCAGCGGGACAGCTAATAGCAATCAGCCCCAGCATTTT. It codes for CASSGTANSNQPQHF.

The J gene is TRBJ2-1, the V gene TRBV4-2; either TRBD1 or TRBD2 may supply D (5 bases each). Between the trimmed V and J ends, which lost 3 bases and 3 bases, there was a span of 18 bases. Germline CDR1 reads LGHNA; CDR2 reads YNFKEQ. CDR3 length: 17 residues. CDR3 DNA: TGTGCCAGCAGCCAGAACCCCGGGGCCCCCAACTACAATGAGCAGTTCTTC. It encodes CASSQNPGAPNYNEQFF.

The rearrangement uses TRBV5-1 and TRBJ1-1; D unclear. Germline V gives CDR1 SGHRS, CDR2 YFSETQ. The CDR3 covers 13 residues. The germline V and J ends were trimmed by 4 bases and 3 bases, with 10 bases remaining between them. The CDR3 here is CASSRTRHTEAFF. The DNA for the CDR3 is TGCGCCAGCAGCCGGACCAGGCACACTGAAGCTTTCTTT.

Only one count was recorded for this clone. The CDR3 protein is CASSSGTGWSEQYF. CDR3 in DNA: TGTGCCAGCAGCTCCGGGACAGGGTGGAGCGAGCAGTACTTC. V and J are TRBV11-3 and TRBJ2-7; 9 bases match TRBD1. Germline values: CDR1 SGHNT, CDR2 YENEEA. Trimming took 4 bases from V and 6 from J; bases not matched to a gene: 7. The CDR3 runs to 14 residues.

The chain joins TRBV5-6 to TRBJ2-2; 10 positions match TRBD1. The CDR3 has 15 residues. Germline V gene data show CDR1 as SGHDT and CDR2 as YYEEEE. V was pared by 3 bases and J by 1 base, with 0 bases of the junction left unmatched. The CDR3 region has the DNA TGTGCCAGCAGCTGGGACAGGGGGAACACCGGGGAGCTGTTTTTT. This translates into CASSWDRGNTGELFF.

The chain employs TRBV12-5 and TRBJ1-4; D is uncertain. Germline CDR1 is LGHNT and CDR2 is FRNRAP. The V and J ends lost 1 base and 6 bases respectively, with 9 bases between them. There are 14 residues in the CDR3. As DNA, the CDR3 is TGTGCTAGTGGTTTGGGACCTAGGTATGAAAAACTGTTTTTT. Its translation is CASGLGPRYEKLFF. The full variable domain, completed using reference TRBV12-5 and TRBJ1-4, is DARVTQTPRHKVTEMGQEVTMRCQPILGHNTVFWYRQTMMQGLELLAYFRNRAPLDDSGMPKDRFSAEMPDATLATLKIQPSEPRDSAVYFCASGLGPRYEKLFFGSGTQLSVL.

The J gene is TRBJ2-1, the V gene TRBV29-1, with D perhaps TRBD2 (6 bases). CDR3 length equals 14 residues. Germline-derived CDR1 and CDR2 are SQVTM and ANQGSEA. The ends were cut back, 6 bases at V and 8 bases at J, with 20 bases in the middle. The CDR3 nucleotides read TGCAGCGTCCTTTCTCCTGGGGGGTCGTATGAGCAGTTCTTC. This codes for CSVLSPGGSYEQFF.

The chain recombines TRBV9 with TRBJ1-6, with no clear D. Trimming took 3 bases from V and 5 from J, leaving 9 bases between them. The CDR3 runs 14 residues. Germline lookup yields CDR1 SGDLS and CDR2 YYNGEE. The DNA for the CDR3 is TGTGCCAGCAGCGGAGGCTACGATAATTCACCCCTCCACTTT. Translation gives CASSGGYDNSPLHF. The full variable domain, completed using reference TRBV9 and TRBJ1-6, is DSGVTQTPKHLITATGQRVTLRCSPRSGDLSVYWYQQSLDQGLQFLIQYYNGEERAKGNILERFSAQQFPDLHSELNLSSLELGDSALYFCASSGGYDNSPLHFGNGTRLTVT.

For the CDR3, the DNA is TGTGCCAGCAGCTCGTGGGCAGCACAAGAGACCCAGTACTTC. It is translated as CASSSWAAQETQYF. The chain recombines TRBV7-2 with TRBJ2-5; D is uncertain. Between the trimmed V and J ends, which lost 4 bases and 2 bases, there was a span of 11 bases. CDR3 length: 14 amino acids. In germline, CDR1 is SGHTA, CDR2 FQGNSA.